The 10 T cell receptor beta chains below all came from one sample that was sequenced in a study of blood T cell repertoires in COVID-19. Assay: immunoSEQ multiplex PCR; the TCRdb copy retains only in-frame clones and omits some. The sample has approximately 62,000 clones; roughly 77% are singletons. Sequences were obtained from peripheral blood. The receptors originated from an elderly man with acute or convalescent COVID-19.

This clone was found a few times. This chain connects TRBV10-3 to TRBJ1-1, with 7 bases lining up with TRBD1. J lost 5 bases, V lost 5 bases, and 11 bases had no gene match. The CDR3 totals 15 residues. Germline V gene lookup returns CDR1 ENHRY and CDR2 SYGVKD. The CDR3 loop reads CAISTSLTGLTEAFF. The CDR3 DNA sequence: TGTGCCATCAGTACATCATTGACAGGGCTAACTGAAGCTTTCTTT.

This chain uses TRBV5-6 with TRBJ2-3, with 8 bases that match TRBD2. The CDR3 extends over 18 amino acids. The germline V gene encodes CDR1 SGHDT and CDR2 YYEEEE. V shed 4 bases, J shed 0 bases, and the junction held 13 bases outside the gene matches. CDR3 region: CASSGGTGGPLSTDTQYF. CDR3 DNA sequence: TGTGCCAGCAGCGGGGGCACGGGGGGGCCGTTGAGCACAGATACGCAGTATTTT.

This clone showed up just a few times. The chain couples TRBV3-1 (or the pseudogene TRBV3-2) to TRBJ1-6; D perhaps matches TRBD1 (5 bases). V dropped 0 bases and J dropped 10 bases, with 13 bases sitting between them. The CDR3 totals 15 residues. From germline, CDR1 is LGHDT and CDR2 YNNKEL (reference sequence). Written as DNA, the CDR3 is TGTGCCAGCAGCCAAGACAGGGATACGAGGTCACCCCTCCACTTT. Residues: CASSQDRDTRSPLHF.

The J gene is TRBJ1-2, the V gene TRBV5-4; 9 bases match TRBD1. The junction had 4 bases not matched to a gene; V was cut back by 4 bases and J by 6 bases. The CDR3 sequence is 13 residues long. CDR1 is SGHNT, CDR2 YYREEE, per germline (reference sequence). CDR3: CASSRDRVDGYTF. The CDR3 DNA follows: TGTGCCAGCAGCCGGGACAGGGTTGATGGCTACACCTTC.

This chain links TRBV6-5 with TRBJ2-5; no reliable D call. Germline V lookup: CDR1 MNHEY, CDR2 SVGAGI. This CDR3 comprises 13 residues. V was shortened by 7 bases and J by 4 bases, with 13 bases between the two germline ends. In DNA, the CDR3 is TGTGCCAGCACTACGGTCCCTGGAGAGACCCAGTACTTC. It yields the protein CASTTVPGETQYF.

The chain is built from TRBV10-3 and TRBJ2-3, with D hard to call. Per germline, CDR1 ENHRY and CDR2 SYGVKD. Between the trimmed V and J ends, which lost 7 bases and 2 bases, there was a span of 4 bases. This CDR3 region has 11 residues. CDR3 DNA sequence: TGTGCCATCACAGACACAGATACGCAGTATTTT. It translates to CAITDTDTQYF.

The chain is built from TRBV3-1 (or the pseudogene TRBV3-2) and TRBJ2-5; tentatively, D is TRBD2 (6 bases). Trimming stripped 1 base from V and 2 bases from J, with 14 bases between. Germline V CDR1 and CDR2: LGHDT, YNNKEL (reference sequence). This CDR3 is built from 16 residues. As DNA, the CDR3 is TGTGCCAGCAGCCAAGTTGCGGGGCGGTTACAAGAGACCCAGTACTTC. Translating it yields CASSQVAGRLQETQYF.

V is TRBV19 and J is TRBJ2-7, with TRBD2 matching 14 bases. The trim removed 5 bases at V and 0 bases at J, leaving 6 bases unmatched. This CDR3 has 17 residues. CDR1 and CDR2 (germline): LNHDA, SQIVND (reference sequence). The CDR3 loop reads CASSSGLAGGLSYEQYF. In DNA, the CDR3 is TGTGCCAGTAGTTCCGGACTAGCGGGGGGCCTCTCCTACGAGCAGTACTTC.

The gene calls are TRBV3-1 (or the pseudogene TRBV3-2) and TRBJ2-7; 15 bases match TRBD2. V lost 4 bases to trimming and J lost 5 bases; unmatched junction nucleotides: 9. The length of the CDR3 is 17 residues. Germline-derived CDR1 and CDR2 are LGHDT and YNNKEL (reference sequence). CDR3 bases: TGTGCCAGCAGCCGACCGGGACTAGCGGGGGGACACCACGAGCAGTACTTC. This gives the protein CASSRPGLAGGHHEQYF.

The table lists this clone with a few counts. The rearrangement joins TRBV6-5 to TRBJ1-2; 12 bases are shared with TRBD1. V lost 4 bases, J lost 10 bases, and 7 bases stayed unmatched. This CDR3 has 14 amino acids. Germline CDR1 and CDR2: MNHEY and SVGAGI. In DNA form, the CDR3 reads TGTGCCAGCAGTTCCTCCGGGACAGGGGGCGACTACACCTTC. This translates into CASSSSGTGGDYTF.